This T cell receptor (beta chain) was documented in a study of blood T cell repertoires in COVID-19. About the study: Some COVID-19 samples were acute and others convalescent; all came from the United States, Italy and Spain.

The CDR3 sequence is 15 residues long. Germline loops: CDR1 MNHNS, CDR2 SASEGT. The V end was cut by 2 bases, the J end by 1 base, with 11 bases between. Sequencing was performed with immunoSEQ multiplex PCR; in TCRdb, only in-frame clones are kept and a portion is missing. There are approximately 90,000 clones in the sample; 87% occur only once, and roughly 5% lies in the top ten. The sequencing sample was made of peripheral blood. V usage is TRBV6-1 and J usage is TRBJ1-1; D may be TRBD1 (5 bases). The sequence derives from a woman older than 75 with acute or convalescent COVID-19. CDR3 in amino acids: CASSEQGTSNTEAFF. The CDR3 nucleotides are TGTGCCAGCAGTGAACAGGGAACATCGAACACTGAAGCTTTCTTT.